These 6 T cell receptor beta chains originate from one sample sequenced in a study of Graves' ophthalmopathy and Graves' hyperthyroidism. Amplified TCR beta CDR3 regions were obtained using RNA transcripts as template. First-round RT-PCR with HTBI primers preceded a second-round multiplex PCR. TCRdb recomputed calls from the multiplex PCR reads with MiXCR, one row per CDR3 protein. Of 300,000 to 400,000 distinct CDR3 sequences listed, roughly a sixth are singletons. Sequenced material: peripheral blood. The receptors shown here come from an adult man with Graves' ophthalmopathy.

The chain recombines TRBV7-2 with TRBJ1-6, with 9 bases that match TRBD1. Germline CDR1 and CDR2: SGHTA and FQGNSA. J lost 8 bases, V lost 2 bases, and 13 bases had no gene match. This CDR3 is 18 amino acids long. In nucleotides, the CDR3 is TGTGCCAGCAGCTTAAAGGACAGGGGCTCCGCAAATCATTCACCCCTCCACTTT. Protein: CASSLKDRGSANHSPLHF. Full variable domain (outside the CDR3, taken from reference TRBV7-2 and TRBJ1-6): GAGVSQSPSNKVTEKGKDVELRCDPISGHTALYWYRQSLGQGLEFLIYFQGNSAPDKSGLPSDRFSAERTGGSVSTLTIQRTQQEDSAVYLCASSLKDRGSANHSPLHFGNGTRLTVT.

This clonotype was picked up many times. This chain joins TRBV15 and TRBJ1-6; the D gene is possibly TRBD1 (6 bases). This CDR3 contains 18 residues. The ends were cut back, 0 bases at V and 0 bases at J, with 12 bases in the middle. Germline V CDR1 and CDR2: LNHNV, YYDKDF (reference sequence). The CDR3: CATSRDHQGNSYNSPLHF. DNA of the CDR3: TGTGCCACCAGCAGAGATCACCAGGGGAACTCCTATAATTCACCCCTCCACTTT.

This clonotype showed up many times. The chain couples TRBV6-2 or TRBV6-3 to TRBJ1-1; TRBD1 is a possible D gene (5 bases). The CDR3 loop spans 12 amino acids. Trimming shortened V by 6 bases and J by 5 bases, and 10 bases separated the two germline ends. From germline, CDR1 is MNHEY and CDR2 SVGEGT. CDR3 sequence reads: CASSRTLTEAFF. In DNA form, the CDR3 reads TGTGCCAGCAGCCGGACACTAACTGAAGCTTTCTTT.

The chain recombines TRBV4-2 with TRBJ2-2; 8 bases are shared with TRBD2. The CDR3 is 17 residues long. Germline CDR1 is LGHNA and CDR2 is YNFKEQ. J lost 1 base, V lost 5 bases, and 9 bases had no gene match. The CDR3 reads CASSIPAGAQNTGELFF. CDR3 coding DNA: TGTGCCAGCAGCATTCCAGCGGGGGCCCAGAACACCGGGGAGCTGTTTTTT.

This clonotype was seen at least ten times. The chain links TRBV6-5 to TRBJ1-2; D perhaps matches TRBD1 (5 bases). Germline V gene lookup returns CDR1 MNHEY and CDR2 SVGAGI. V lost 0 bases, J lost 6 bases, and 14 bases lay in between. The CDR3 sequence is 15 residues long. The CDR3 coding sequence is TGTGCCAGCAGTTACTCGATTTTCAGGGTGAATGGCTACACCTTC. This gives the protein CASSYSIFRVNGYTF.

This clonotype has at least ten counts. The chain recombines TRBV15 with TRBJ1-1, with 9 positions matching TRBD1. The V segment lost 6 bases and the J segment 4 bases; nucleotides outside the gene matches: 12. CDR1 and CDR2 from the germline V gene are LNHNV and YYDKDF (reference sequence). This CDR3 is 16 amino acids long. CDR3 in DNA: TGTGCCACCAGTACCGGGACAGGGTTTTTGCGCACTGAAGCTTTCTTT. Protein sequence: CATSTGTGFLRTEAFF.